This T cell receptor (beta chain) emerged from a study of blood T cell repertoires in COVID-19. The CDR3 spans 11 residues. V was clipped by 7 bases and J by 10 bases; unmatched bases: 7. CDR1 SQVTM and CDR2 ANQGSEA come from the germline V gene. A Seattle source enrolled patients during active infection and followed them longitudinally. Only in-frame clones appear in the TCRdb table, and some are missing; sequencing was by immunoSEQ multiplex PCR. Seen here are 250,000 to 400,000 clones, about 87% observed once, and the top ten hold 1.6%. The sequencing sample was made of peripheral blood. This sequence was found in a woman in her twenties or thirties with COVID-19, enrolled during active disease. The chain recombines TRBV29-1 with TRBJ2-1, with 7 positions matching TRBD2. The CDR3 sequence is CSASLAAEQFF. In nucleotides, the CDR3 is TGCAGCGCCTCCCTAGCGGCCGAGCAGTTCTTC.